A selection of T cell receptor beta chains follows, all from one sample in a study of blood T cell repertoires in COVID-19. Only in-frame clones appear in the TCRdb table, and some are missing; sequencing was by immunoSEQ multiplex PCR. The table has about 220,000 clones, about three quarters seen once. Specimen: peripheral blood. The receptors shown here come from a woman between 70 and 85 years old with acute or convalescent COVID-19. Both conserved end residues are part of each CDR3. Each record gives: D gene, J gene, V gene, clone size, CDR3 protein, CDR3 DNA. D genes are given only for firm matches. Where a row states a size, it is once, few, many or the class of an expanded clone; other rows omit it.

D: TRBD1; J: TRBJ1-4; V: TRBV4-1; size: NA; CDR3: CASSTTGGVNEKLFF; DNA: TGCGCCAGCAGCACAACAGGGGGCGTTAATGAAAAACTGTTTTTT
D: NA; J: TRBJ2-5; V: TRBV21-1; size: NA; CDR3: CASSKVAPGTGVETQYF; DNA: NA
D: TRBD1; J: TRBJ1-4; V: TRBV7-8; size: NA; CDR3: CASSFSGQGREKLFF; DNA: TGTGCCAGCAGCTTCTCCGGACAGGGCCGTGAAAAACTGTTTTTT
D: NA; J: TRBJ1-2; V: TRBV5-6; size: few; CDR3: CASSLQGYGYTF; DNA: TGTGCCAGCAGTTTACAGGGTTATGGCTACACCTTC
D: NA; J: TRBJ2-4; V: TRBV13; size: NA; CDR3: CASSLSPGGAKNIQYF; DNA: TGTGCCAGCAGCCTCTCGCCCGGGGGAGCCAAAAACATTCAGTACTTC
D: NA; J: TRBJ2-1; V: TRBV19; size: NA; CDR3: CASSMSGDGSYNEQFF; DNA: TGTGCCAGTAGTATGTCGGGTGACGGATCCTACAATGAGCAGTTCTTC
D: NA; J: TRBJ2-3; V: TRBV5-1; size: NA; CDR3: CASSTSAGAHTDTQYF; DNA: TGCGCCAGCAGCACAAGTGCAGGGGCCCACACAGATACGCAGTATTTT
D: TRBD2; J: TRBJ2-7; V: TRBV7-2; size: NA; CDR3: CASSLLPGGDIEQYF; DNA: TGTGCCAGCAGCTTACTACCGGGGGGGGATATCGAGCAGTACTTC
D: TRBD1; J: TRBJ2-7; V: TRBV5-1; size: once; CDR3: CASSPGTGKNEQYF; DNA: TGCGCCAGCAGCCCCGGGACAGGGAAAAACGAGCAGTACTTC
D: NA; J: TRBJ1-5; V: TRBV15; size: few; CDR3: CATSRGAGEREPQHF; DNA: TGTGCCACCAGCAGAGGTGCAGGGGAGAGAGAGCCCCAGCATTTT
D: NA; J: TRBJ2-5; V: TRBV12-3/TRBV12-4; size: NA; CDR3: CASTIHAGETQYF; DNA: TGTGCCAGCACTATACATGCAGGGGAGACCCAGTACTTC
D: TRBD1; J: TRBJ1-1; V: TRBV3-1/TRBV3-2; size: NA; CDR3: CASTSRDRATEAFF; DNA: TGTGCCAGCACCTCCAGGGACAGGGCCACTGAAGCTTTCTTT
D: NA; J: TRBJ1-1; V: TRBV19; size: once; CDR3: CASSRRQSGNTEAFF; DNA: TGTGCCAGTAGTAGAAGACAGTCGGGGAACACTGAAGCTTTCTTT
D: TRBD1; J: TRBJ1-2; V: TRBV6-5; size: NA; CDR3: CASYTRTGEDYGYTF; DNA: TGTGCCAGCTATACCAGGACAGGGGAAGACTATGGCTACACCTTC
D: NA; J: TRBJ2-3; V: TRBV29-1; size: NA; CDR3: CSVEVIQGDTQYF; DNA: TGCAGCGTTGAAGTGATACAGGGTGATACGCAGTATTTT
D: NA; J: TRBJ2-2; V: TRBV19; size: few; CDR3: CASSSRGTGELFF; DNA: TGTGCCAGTAGTAGCCGGGGTACCGGGGAGCTGTTTTTT
D: NA; J: TRBJ2-6; V: TRBV7-9; size: NA; CDR3: CASSASGDGANVLTF; DNA: TGTGCCAGCAGCGCCTCAGGGGACGGGGCCAACGTCCTGACTTTC
D: NA; J: TRBJ1-2; V: TRBV18; size: NA; CDR3: CASSPSNYGYTF; DNA: TGTGCCAGCTCACCGAGTAACTATGGCTACACCTTC
D: TRBD2; J: TRBJ2-1; V: TRBV7-8; size: few; CDR3: CASSLAQWVLAGGSRQFF; DNA: TGTGCCAGCAGCTTAGCGCAATGGGTTCTAGCGGGGGGGTCGCGGCAGTTCTTC
D: NA; J: TRBJ1-5; V: TRBV30; size: NA; CDR3: CAWSLESQPQHF; DNA: TGTGCCTGGAGCCTCGAGTCTCAGCCCCAGCATTTT
D: TRBD1; J: TRBJ1-2; V: TRBV9; size: NA; CDR3: CASSVGSDRDYGYTF; DNA: TGTGCCAGCAGCGTTGGGTCCGACAGGGACTATGGCTACACCTTC
D: NA; J: TRBJ2-1; V: TRBV6-2/TRBV6-3; size: NA; CDR3: CASSIDTRDEQFF; DNA: TGTGCCAGCAGCATCGACACGAGGGATGAGCAGTTCTTC
D: NA; J: TRBJ1-2; V: TRBV4-1; size: NA; CDR3: CASSQDEDLYGYTF; DNA: TGCGCCAGCAGCCAAGATGAGGATCTCTATGGCTACACCTTC
D: TRBD1; J: TRBJ1-2; V: TRBV19; size: NA; CDR3: CASSKIMTGNDYGYTF; DNA: TGTGCCAGTAGTAAGATAATGACAGGGAACGACTATGGCTACACCTTC
D: NA; J: TRBJ1-6; V: TRBV6-5; size: NA; CDR3: CASRDGGGLNSPLHF; DNA: TGTGCCAGCAGGGACGGGGGGGGATTGAATTCACCCCTCCACTTT
D: NA; J: TRBJ2-5; V: TRBV5-1; size: NA; CDR3: CASSLDRETQYF; DNA: TGCGCCAGCAGCCTGGACAGAGAGACCCAGTACTTC
D: TRBD1; J: TRBJ1-1; V: TRBV7-2; size: NA; CDR3: CASTLDRLNTEAFF; DNA: TGTGCCAGCACCCTGGACAGGCTAAACACTGAAGCTTTCTTT
D: NA; J: TRBJ2-7; V: TRBV30; size: NA; CDR3: CAWSGQNYEQYF; DNA: TGTGCCTGGAGTGGACAGAATTACGAGCAGTACTTC
D: NA; J: TRBJ1-1; V: TRBV2; size: few; CDR3: CASSGGGTEAFF; DNA: TGTGCCAGCAGTGGAGGGGGCACTGAAGCTTTCTTT
D: TRBD2; J: TRBJ2-5; V: TRBV9; size: NA; CDR3: CASSYSGGGAETQYF; DNA: TGTGCCAGCAGCTACTCAGGCGGGGGGGCAGAGACCCAGTACTTC
D: TRBD2; J: TRBJ2-3; V: TRBV24-1; size: few; CDR3: CATSELASGGTTDTQYF; DNA: TGTGCCACCAGTGAGTTGGCTAGCGGGGGGACCACAGATACGCAGTATTTT
D: NA; J: TRBJ2-7; V: TRBV3-1/TRBV3-2; size: NA; CDR3: CASSQVPGAYEQYF; DNA: TGTGCCAGCAGCCAAGTTCCGGGGGCCTACGAGCAGTACTTC
D: TRBD2; J: TRBJ2-2; V: TRBV6-6; size: NA; CDR3: CASSMRLAGNTGELFF; DNA: TGTGCCAGCAGCATGAGACTAGCGGGGAACACCGGGGAGCTGTTTTTT
D: NA; J: TRBJ2-3; V: TRBV5-8; size: NA; CDR3: CASSSDLPTDTQYF; DNA: TGTGCCAGCAGCTCGGACTTACCAACAGATACGCAGTATTTT
D: NA; J: TRBJ1-1; V: TRBV5-1; size: NA; CDR3: CASRRGTLDTEAFF; DNA: TGCGCCAGCAGGCGGGGCACGCTGGACACTGAAGCTTTCTTT
D: NA; J: TRBJ2-2; V: TRBV27; size: NA; CDR3: CASSSPGRWLNTGELFF; DNA: TGTGCCAGCAGTTCCCCAGGAAGATGGTTGAACACCGGGGAGCTGTTTTTT
D: TRBD1; J: TRBJ1-5; V: TRBV5-1; size: once; CDR3: CASSPGDRWNQPQHF; DNA: TGCGCCAGCAGCCCTGGGGACAGGTGGAATCAGCCCCAGCATTTT
D: NA; J: TRBJ2-5; V: TRBV5-6; size: NA; CDR3: CASSFVRGETQYF; DNA: TGTGCCAGCAGCTTTGTGAGAGGAGAGACCCAGTACTTC
D: TRBD2; J: TRBJ2-7; V: TRBV9; size: NA; CDR3: CASSMLAGAAYEQYF; DNA: TGTGCCAGCAGCATGTTAGCGGGGGCCGCCTACGAGCAGTACTTC
D: NA; J: TRBJ2-1; V: TRBV5-5; size: NA; CDR3: CASSFRSAGATQSEQFF; DNA: TGTGCCAGCAGCTTCAGAAGCGCAGGGGCCACACAAAGTGAGCAGTTCTTC
D: NA; J: TRBJ2-1; V: TRBV6-6; size: NA; CDR3: CASSQGGPKNEQFF; DNA: TGTGCCAGCAGTCAGGGGGGGCCGAAAAATGAGCAGTTCTTC
D: TRBD2; J: TRBJ2-7; V: TRBV5-1; size: NA; CDR3: CASSLAPGLEYEQYF; DNA: TGCGCCAGCAGCTTGGCCCCGGGACTAGAATACGAGCAGTACTTC
D: NA; J: TRBJ1-5; V: TRBV3-1/TRBV3-2; size: NA; CDR3: CASSQQGNGNQPQHF; DNA: TGTGCCAGCAGCCAACAGGGAAATGGAAATCAGCCCCAGCATTTT
D: TRBD1; J: TRBJ2-5; V: TRBV7-9; size: NA; CDR3: CASSLRQGQETQYF; DNA: TGTGCCAGCAGCCTCCGACAGGGGCAAGAGACCCAGTACTTC
D: NA; J: TRBJ1-6; V: TRBV29-1; size: NA; CDR3: CSVSGGGGRRSYNSPLHF; DNA: TGCAGCGTTTCCGGCGGGGGGGGCCGCCGCTCCTATAATTCACCCCTCCACTTT
D: NA; J: TRBJ2-1; V: TRBV10-2; size: few; CDR3: CASRGQGQRGSSYNEQFF; DNA: TGCGCCAGCAGGGGACAAGGACAGCGGGGAAGCTCCTACAATGAGCAGTTCTTC
D: NA; J: TRBJ1-2; V: TRBV5-6; size: NA; CDR3: CASSSIQGNYGYTF; DNA: TGTGCCAGCAGCTCGATACAGGGAAACTATGGCTACACCTTC
D: TRBD2; J: TRBJ2-5; V: TRBV19; size: NA; CDR3: CASSIGGGNQETQYF; DNA: TGTGCCAGTAGTATAGGGGGGGGGAACCAAGAGACCCAGTACTTC
D: NA; J: TRBJ1-4; V: TRBV9; size: NA; CDR3: CASSPGVGDGNEKLFF; DNA: TGTGCCAGCAGCCCGGGGGTAGGGGACGGTAATGAAAAACTGTTTTTT